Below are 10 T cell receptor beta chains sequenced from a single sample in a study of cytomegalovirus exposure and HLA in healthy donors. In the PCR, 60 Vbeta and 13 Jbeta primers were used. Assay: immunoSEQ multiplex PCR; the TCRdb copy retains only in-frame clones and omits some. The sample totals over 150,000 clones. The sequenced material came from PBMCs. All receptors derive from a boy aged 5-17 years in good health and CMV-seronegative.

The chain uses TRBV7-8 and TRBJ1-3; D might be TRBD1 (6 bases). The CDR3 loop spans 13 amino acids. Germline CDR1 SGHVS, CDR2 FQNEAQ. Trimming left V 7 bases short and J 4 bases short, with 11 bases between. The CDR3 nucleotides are TGTGCCAGCAACCTAGGACAGGGAAACACCATATATTTT. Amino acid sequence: CASNLGQGNTIYF. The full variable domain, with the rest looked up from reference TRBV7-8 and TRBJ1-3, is GAGVSQSPRYKVAKRGQDVALRCDPISGHVSLFWYQQALGQGPEFLTYFQNEAQLDKSGLPSDRFFAERPEGSVSTLKIQRTQQEDSAVYLCASNLGQGNTIYFGEGSWLTVV.

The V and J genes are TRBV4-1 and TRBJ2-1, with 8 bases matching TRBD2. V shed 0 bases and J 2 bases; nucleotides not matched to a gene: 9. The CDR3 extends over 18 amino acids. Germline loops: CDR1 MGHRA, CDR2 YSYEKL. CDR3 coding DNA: TGCGCCAGCAGCCAAGACCAAGCGGGAGCGGTTACCTACAATGAGCAGTTCTTC. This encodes CASSQDQAGAVTYNEQFF.

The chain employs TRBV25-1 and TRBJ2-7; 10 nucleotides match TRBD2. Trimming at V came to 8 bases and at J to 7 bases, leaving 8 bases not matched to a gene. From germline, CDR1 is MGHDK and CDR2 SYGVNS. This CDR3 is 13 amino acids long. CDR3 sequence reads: CASRGLATQEQYF. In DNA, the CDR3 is TGTGCCAGCCGGGGACTAGCGACTCAGGAGCAGTACTTC.

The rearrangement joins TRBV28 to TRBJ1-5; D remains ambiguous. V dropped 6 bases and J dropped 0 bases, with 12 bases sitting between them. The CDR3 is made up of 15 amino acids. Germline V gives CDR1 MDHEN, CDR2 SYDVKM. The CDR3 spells CASSLSLYSNQPQHF. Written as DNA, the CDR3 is TGTGCCAGCAGCCTCTCCCTTTATAGCAATCAGCCCCAGCATTTT.

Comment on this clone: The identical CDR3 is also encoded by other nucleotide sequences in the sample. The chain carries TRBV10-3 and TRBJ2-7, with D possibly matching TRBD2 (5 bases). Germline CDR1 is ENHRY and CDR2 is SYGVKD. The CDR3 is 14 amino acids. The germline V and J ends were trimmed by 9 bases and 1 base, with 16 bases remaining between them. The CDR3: CAMARGHESYEQYF. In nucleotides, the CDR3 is TGTGCCATGGCACGAGGGCACGAATCCTACGAGCAGTACTTC.

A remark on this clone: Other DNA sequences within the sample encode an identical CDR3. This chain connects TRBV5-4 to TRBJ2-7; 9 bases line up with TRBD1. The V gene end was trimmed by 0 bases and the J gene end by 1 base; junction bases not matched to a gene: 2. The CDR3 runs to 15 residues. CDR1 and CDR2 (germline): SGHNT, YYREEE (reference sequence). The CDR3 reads CASSLGGTGSYEQYF. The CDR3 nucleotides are TGTGCCAGCAGCTTGGGAGGGACAGGGTCCTACGAGCAGTACTTC.

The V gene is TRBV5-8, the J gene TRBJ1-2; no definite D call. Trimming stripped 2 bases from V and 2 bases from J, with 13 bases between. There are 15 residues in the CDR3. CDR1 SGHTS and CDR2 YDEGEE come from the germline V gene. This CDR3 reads CASSLGSQANYGYTF. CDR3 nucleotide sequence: TGTGCCAGCAGCTTAGGTTCGCAGGCAAACTATGGCTACACCTTC.

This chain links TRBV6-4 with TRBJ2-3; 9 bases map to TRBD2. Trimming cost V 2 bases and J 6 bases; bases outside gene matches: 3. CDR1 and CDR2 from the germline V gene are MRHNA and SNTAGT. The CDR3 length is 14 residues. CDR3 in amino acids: CASSDGGGADTQYF. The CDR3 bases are TGTGCCAGCAGTGACGGCGGGGGGGCCGATACGCAGTATTTT.

CDR3 coding DNA: TGTGCCAGCAGCGGAGGACTGAATGGCTACACCTTC. Its protein is CASSGGLNGYTF. The chain recombines TRBV9 with TRBJ1-2; D not certain. Germline assignment: CDR1 SGDLS and CDR2 YYNGEE. The CDR3 has 12 residues. V was cut by 3 bases and J by 6 bases, with 9 bases left in between.

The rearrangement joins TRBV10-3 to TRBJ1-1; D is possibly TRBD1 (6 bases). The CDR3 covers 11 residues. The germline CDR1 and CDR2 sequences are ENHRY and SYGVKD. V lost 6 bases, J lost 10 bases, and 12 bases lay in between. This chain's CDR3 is CAIRGGELAFF. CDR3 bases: TGTGCCATCAGAGGGGGAGAGTTAGCTTTCTTT.